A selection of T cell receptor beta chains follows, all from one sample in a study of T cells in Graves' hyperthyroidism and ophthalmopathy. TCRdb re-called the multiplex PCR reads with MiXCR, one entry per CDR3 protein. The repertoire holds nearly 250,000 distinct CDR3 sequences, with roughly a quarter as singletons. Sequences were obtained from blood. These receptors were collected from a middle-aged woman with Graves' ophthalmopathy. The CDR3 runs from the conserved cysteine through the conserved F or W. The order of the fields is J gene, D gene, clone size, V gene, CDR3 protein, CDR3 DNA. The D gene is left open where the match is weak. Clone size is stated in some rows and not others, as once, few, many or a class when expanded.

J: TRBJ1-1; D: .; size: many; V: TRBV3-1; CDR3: CASMGGDWGANTEAFF; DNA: TGTGCCAGCATGGGAGGGGACTGGGGTGCGAACACTGAAGCTTTCTTT
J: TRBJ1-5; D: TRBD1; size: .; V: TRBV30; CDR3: CAWSGTGVQPQHF; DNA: TGTGCCTGGAGTGGGACAGGGGTTCAGCCCCAGCATTTT
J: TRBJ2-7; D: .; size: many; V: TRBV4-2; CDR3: CASSQLPGNYEQYF; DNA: TGTGCCAGCAGCCAACTCCCAGGAAACTACGAGCAGTACTTC
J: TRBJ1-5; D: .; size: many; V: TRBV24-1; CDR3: CATSDPGDNNQPQHF; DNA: TGTGCCACCAGTGACCCAGGGGACAACAATCAGCCCCAGCATTTT
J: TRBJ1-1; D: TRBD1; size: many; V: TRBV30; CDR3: CATRQGPNTEAFF; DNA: TGTGCCACCCGACAGGGCCCGAACACTGAAGCTTTCTTT
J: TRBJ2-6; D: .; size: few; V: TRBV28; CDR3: CASSLLGGANVLTF; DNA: TGTGCCAGCAGTTTATTAGGTGGGGCCAACGTCCTGACTTTC
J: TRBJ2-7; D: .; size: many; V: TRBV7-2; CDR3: CASSYDSVYEQYF; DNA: TGTGCCAGCAGCTATGACAGCGTCTACGAGCAGTACTTC
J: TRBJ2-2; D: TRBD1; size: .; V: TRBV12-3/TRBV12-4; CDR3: CASSFRSLDRGQRTGELFF; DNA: TGTGCCAGCAGTTTTAGGTCGTTGGACAGGGGCCAACGGACCGGGGAGCTGTTTTTT
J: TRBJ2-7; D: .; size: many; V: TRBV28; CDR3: CASSLGNPFEQYF; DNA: TGTGCCAGCAGTTTGGGCAACCCCTTCGAGCAGTACTTC
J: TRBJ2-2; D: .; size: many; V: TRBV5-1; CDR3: CASSLESTLTGELFF; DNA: TGCGCCAGCAGCTTGGAATCGACACTCACCGGGGAGCTGTTTTTT
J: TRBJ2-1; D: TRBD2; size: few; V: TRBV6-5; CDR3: CASSYPRGGSYNEQFF; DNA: TGTGCCAGCAGTTACCCCCGGGGGGGCTCCTACAATGAGCAGTTCTTC
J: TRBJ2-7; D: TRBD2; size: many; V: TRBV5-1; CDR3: CASSSSGGGVHSYEQYF; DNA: TGCGCCAGCAGCTCCTCCGGGGGGGGAGTCCACTCCTACGAGCAGTACTTC
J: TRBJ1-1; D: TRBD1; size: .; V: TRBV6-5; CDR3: CASSYDGTGGFGTEAFF; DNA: TGTGCCAGCAGTTACGATGGGACAGGGGGCTTCGGCACTGAAGCTTTCTTT
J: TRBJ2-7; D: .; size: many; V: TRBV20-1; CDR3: CSAPHDSAYEQYF; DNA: TGCAGTGCCCCTCACGACAGTGCCTACGAACAGTACTTC
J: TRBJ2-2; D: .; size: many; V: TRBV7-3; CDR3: CASSRPGGANTGELFF; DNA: TGTGCCAGCAGCCGGCCTGGCGGGGCGAACACCGGGGAGCTGTTTTTT
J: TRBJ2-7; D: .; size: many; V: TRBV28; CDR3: CASSLRPASYEQYF; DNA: TGTGCCAGCAGTTTAAGGCCAGCCTCCTACGAGCAGTACTTC
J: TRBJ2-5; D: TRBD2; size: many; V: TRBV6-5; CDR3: CASSTLGGETQYF; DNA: TGTGCCAGCAGTACTCTGGGGGGGGAGACCCAGTACTTC
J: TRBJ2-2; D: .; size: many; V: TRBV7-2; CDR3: CASREPNTGELFF; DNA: TGTGCCAGCCGCGAACCGAACACCGGGGAGCTGTTTTTT
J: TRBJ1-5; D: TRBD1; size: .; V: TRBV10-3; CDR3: CAISEGQGNQPQHF; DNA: TGTGCCATCAGTGAAGGACAGGGGAATCAGCCCCAGCATTTT
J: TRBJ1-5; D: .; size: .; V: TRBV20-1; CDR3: CSAPGTLNQPQHF; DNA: TGCAGTGCTCCAGGGACACTCAATCAGCCCCAGCATTTT
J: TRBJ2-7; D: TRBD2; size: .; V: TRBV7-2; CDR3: CASSLGEGPYEQYF; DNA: TGTGCCAGCAGCTTGGGGGAGGGTCCCTACGAGCAGTACTTC
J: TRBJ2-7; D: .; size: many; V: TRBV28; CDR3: CASRSNTGLSYEQYF; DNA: TGTGCCAGCAGATCAAACACAGGGCTCTCCTACGAGCAGTACTTC
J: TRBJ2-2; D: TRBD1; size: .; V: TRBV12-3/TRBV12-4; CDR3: CASSVRGRSSGELFF; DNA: TGTGCCAGCAGTGTCAGGGGGCGATCATCCGGGGAGCTGTTTTTT
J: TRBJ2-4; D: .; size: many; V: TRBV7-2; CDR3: CASSPGRGNIQYF; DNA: TGTGCCAGCAGCCCAGGCCGTGGAAACATTCAGTACTTC
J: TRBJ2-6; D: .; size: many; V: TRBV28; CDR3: CASSRSSGANVLTF; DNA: TGTGCCAGCAGTAGGAGCTCTGGGGCCAACGTCCTGACTTTC
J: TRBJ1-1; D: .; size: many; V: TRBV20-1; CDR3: CSATRGSPNTEAFF; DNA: TGCAGTGCTACCCGGGGCAGCCCGAACACTGAAGCTTTCTTT
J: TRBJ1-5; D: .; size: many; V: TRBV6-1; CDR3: CASSETWDTFNQPQHF; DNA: TGTGCCAGCAGTGAAACCTGGGACACTTTCAATCAGCCCCAGCATTTT